Listed here are 16 T cell receptor beta chains from one sample, sequenced in a study of neurological immune-mediated disorders. Each CDR3 protein gets one entry after TCRdb re-called the 5' RACE reads with MiXCR. This sample has fewer than 110,000 distinct CDR3 sequences; roughly a tenth occur once, and the top ten carry under 4%. The time point denotes: longitudinal time-point 3. The sample consisted of PBMCs. Every receptor here comes from a female donor with HTLV-1-associated myelopathy (HAM/TSP).

This clonotype has ten or more counts. The V gene is TRBV11-2, the J gene TRBJ2-6; D gene ambiguous. Looked up from germline, CDR1 is SGHAT and CDR2 is FQNNGV. This CDR3 is 15 amino acids long. Between the trimmed V and J ends, which lost 3 bases and 1 base, there was a span of 7 bases. This CDR3 reads CASSFRHSGANVLTF. Written as DNA, the CDR3 is TGTGCCAGCAGCTTCAGGCATTCTGGGGCCAACGTCCTGACTTTC.

This clonotype came up many times. The chain uses TRBV5-1 and TRBJ2-7; no clear D gene. The ends were cut back, 2 bases at V and 3 bases at J, with 12 bases in the middle. CDR1 SGHRS and CDR2 YFSETQ come from the germline V gene. CDR3 length: 14 amino acids. The CDR3: CASSFGDRSYEQYF. DNA for the CDR3: TGCGCCAGCAGCTTCGGAGACCGAAGCTACGAGCAGTACTTC.

This clonotype was counted between two and nine times. The chain joins TRBV20-1 to TRBJ1-5; no clear D. This CDR3 comprises 12 residues. Germline V gives CDR1 DFQATT, CDR2 SNEGSKA (reference sequence). Trimming pared 5 bases from V and 1 base from J, leaving 6 bases between. CDR3 region: CSAAKSNQPQHF. The CDR3 coding sequence is TGCAGTGCTGCAAAGAGCAATCAGCCCCAGCATTTT.

This rearrangement joins TRBV18 to TRBJ2-6; no clear D. Trimming removed 6 bases at V and 2 bases at J, with 11 bases between. This CDR3 is 15 amino acids long. Germline V lookup: CDR1 KGHSH, CDR2 LQKENI. CDR3 sequence: CASSRSEAGANVLTF. CDR3 sequence (DNA): TGTGCCAGCTCCCGGAGTGAGGCTGGGGCCAACGTCCTGACTTTC.

This clonotype was recorded many times. V usage is TRBV20-1 and J usage is TRBJ2-7; D might be TRBD2 (6 bases). From germline, CDR1 is DFQATT and CDR2 SNEGSKA (reference sequence). CDR3 length: 12 residues. V shed 6 bases and J shed 3 bases, with 12 bases lying between them. CDR3 amino acids: CSAGAGGYEQYF. The CDR3 DNA is TGCAGTGCCGGGGCCGGGGGCTACGAGCAGTACTTC.

This clonotype was picked up many times. V usage is TRBV7-8 and J usage is TRBJ2-3, with D uncertain. Trimming left V 1 base short and J 2 bases short, with 19 bases between. The CDR3 runs to 18 residues. The germline V gene encodes CDR1 SGHVS and CDR2 FQNEAQ. CDR3: CASSLGPPEVASTDTQYF. CDR3 bases: TGTGCCAGCAGCTTAGGACCCCCTGAGGTGGCCTCCACAGATACGCAGTATTTT.

This clonotype was recorded a few times. V gene TRBV28 combines with J gene TRBJ1-2; D unclear. CDR1 MDHEN and CDR2 SYDVKM come from the germline V gene. V was clipped by 9 bases and J by 8 bases, with 16 bases between them. This CDR3 has 12 residues. CDR3 coding DNA: TGTGCCAGTCAGAGCCCCTCTAGGGGCTACACCTTC. Its translation is CASQSPSRGYTF.

This clonotype was detected ten times or more. The chain is built from TRBV28 and TRBJ2-7; tentatively, D is TRBD1 (6 bases). This CDR3 has 12 amino acids. V was trimmed by 7 bases and J by 6 bases, leaving 13 bases between them. Per the germline V gene, CDR1 is MDHEN and CDR2 is SYDVKM. CDR3 residues: CASTTPRGEQYF. The CDR3 DNA reads TGTGCCAGCACGACTCCCAGGGGCGAGCAGTACTTC.

This clonotype was recorded at least ten times. J is TRBJ2-7 and V is TRBV28; tentative D call: TRBD1 (6 bases). The CDR3 is 13 residues long. The germline V gene has CDR1 MDHEN and CDR2 SYDVKM. Trimming removed 3 bases at V and 5 bases at J, with 11 bases between. DNA of the CDR3: TGTGCCAGCAGTTTGGCAGGGGCCCACGAGCAGTACTTC. Translated, it gives CASSLAGAHEQYF.

This clonotype was counted many times. J is TRBJ2-3 and V is TRBV20-1; 8 bases are shared with TRBD2. Germline values: CDR1 DFQATT, CDR2 SNEGSKA (reference sequence). This CDR3 is built from 14 residues. V was clipped by 2 bases and J by 5 bases; unmatched bases: 6. CDR3 in DNA: TGCAGTGCTAGATTGCGGGGGGAAGGAGATACGCAGTATTTT. The encoded protein is CSARLRGEGDTQYF.

This clonotype was seen many times. The V gene is TRBV28, the J gene TRBJ2-5; D is unresolved. The CDR3 runs 14 residues. V was pared by 3 bases and J by 5 bases, with 13 bases between. The germline gives CDR1 MDHEN, CDR2 SYDVKM. The CDR3 loop reads CASSLRGWPETQYF. Written as DNA, the CDR3 is TGTGCCAGCAGTTTGCGTGGATGGCCCGAGACCCAGTACTTC. Filled out from reference TRBV28 and TRBJ2-5, the complete variable domain reads DVKVTQSSRYLVKRTGEKVFLECVQDMDHENMFWYRQDPGLGLRLIYFSYDVKMKEKGDIPEGYSVSREKKERFSLILESASTNQTSMYLCASSLRGWPETQYFGPGTRLLVL.

Many counts were recorded for this clonotype. The J gene is TRBJ2-3, the V gene TRBV7-2, with 7 bases aligning to TRBD2. Germline V lookup: CDR1 SGHTA, CDR2 FQGNSA. J lost 6 bases, V lost 3 bases, and 9 bases had no gene match. This CDR3 has 15 amino acids. CDR3 protein: CASSFYSGAADTQYF. The CDR3 DNA sequence: TGTGCCAGCAGCTTCTACAGCGGGGCCGCGGATACGCAGTATTTT. Full variable domain (rest looked up from reference TRBV7-2 and TRBJ2-3): GAGVSQSPSNKVTEKGKDVELRCDPISGHTALYWYRQSLGQGLEFLIYFQGNSAPDKSGLPSDRFSAERTGGSVSTLTIQRTQQEDSAVYLCASSFYSGAADTQYFGPGTRLTVL.

This clonotype appeared many times. This chain uses TRBV20-1 with TRBJ2-1; 9 positions match TRBD2. The CDR3 has 18 residues. With V trimmed by 0 bases and J by 4 bases, 13 bases remained unmatched. The V gene's germline CDR1 is DFQATT and CDR2 SNEGSKA (reference sequence). CDR3 amino acids: CSARDKRRGGHIYNEQFF. In DNA, the CDR3 is TGCAGTGCTAGAGATAAGAGGCGGGGGGGCCACATATACAATGAGCAGTTCTTC.

This clonotype was detected many times. The V call is TRBV29-1, the J call TRBJ2-7; weak D call: TRBD1 (6 bases). Trimming left V 4 bases short and J 3 bases short, with 16 bases between. The CDR3 has 14 residues. CDR1 SQVTM and CDR2 ANQGSEA come from the germline V gene. CDR3 residues: CSVGVWSGDYEQYF. The CDR3 bases are TGCAGCGTTGGTGTTTGGTCAGGGGACTACGAGCAGTACTTC.

This sequence joins TRBV5-6 and TRBJ2-3; D tentatively reads TRBD1 or TRBD2 (5 bases each). The CDR3 totals 17 residues. The ends were cut back, 0 bases at V and 1 base at J, with 15 bases in the middle. CDR1 is SGHDT, CDR2 YYEEEE, per germline. The DNA for the CDR3 is TGTGCCAGCAGCTTGGTAGGCAAGAGGGGTGGCACAGATACGCAGTATTTT. Its translation is CASSLVGKRGGTDTQYF.

Ten or more counts support this clonotype. The rearrangement uses TRBV20-1 and TRBJ1-5; 7 nucleotides line up with TRBD1. After removal of 6 bases from V and 4 bases from J, the junction contained 9 bases not matched to a gene. The CDR3 has 14 residues. Germline lookup yields CDR1 DFQATT and CDR2 SNEGSKA (reference sequence). The CDR3, as DNA: TGCAGTGCAGGGGACAGTGTAGAAAATCAGCCCCAGCATTTT. Protein product: CSAGDSVENQPQHF.